A single sample gave rise to the 15 T cell receptor beta chains below, sequenced in a study of OX40 agonist ivuxolimab in advanced cancers. The data were produced by immunoSEQ multiplex PCR, yet TCRdb's version contains in-frame clones alone and is incomplete. Of roughly 80,000 clones listed, around 84% were seen once; the top ten hold 1.5% to 2%. The sequenced sample was CD4+ or CD8+ T cells sorted from blood, obtained in a trial of the OX40 agonist ivuxolimab. The receptors derive from an adult with an advanced solid tumor such as melanoma, head and neck, liver or kidney cancer.

This chain links TRBV9 with TRBJ1-1, with a weak D call TRBD1 (5 bases). The germline CDR1 and CDR2 sequences are SGDLS and YYNGEE. This CDR3 is 16 amino acids long. Trimming cost V 0 bases and J 2 bases, with 14 bases left between them. CDR3 in DNA: TGTGCCAGCAGCGTAGGAAATACGCAGGGCAACACTGAAGCTTTCTTT. This gives the protein CASSVGNTQGNTEAFF.

V usage is TRBV5-1 and J usage is TRBJ1-3, with TRBD1 identical over 7 bases. V shed 0 bases and J 0 bases; nucleotides not matched to a gene: 3. The CDR3 totals 16 residues. CDR1 is SGHRS, CDR2 YFSETQ, per germline. The CDR3 here is CASSLAGGSSGNTIYF. The CDR3 DNA reads as TGCGCCAGCAGCTTGGCAGGGGGGAGCTCTGGAAACACCATATATTTT.

The rearrangement uses TRBV5-1 and TRBJ1-5, with 7 bases lining up with TRBD1. Germline assignment: CDR1 SGHRS and CDR2 YFSETQ. CDR3 length: 15 residues. V trimming: 0 bases; J trimming: 3 bases; junction bases outside the gene matches: 3. CDR3 loop: CASSLDGQANQPQHF. The CDR3 bases are TGCGCCAGCAGCTTGGACGGACAGGCCAATCAGCCCCAGCATTTT. The whole variable domain, remainder taken from reference TRBV5-1 and TRBJ1-5, is KAGVTQTPRYLIKTRGQQVTLSCSPISGHRSVSWYQQTPGQGLQFLFEYFSETQRNKGNFPGRFSGRQFSNSRSEMNVSTLELGDSALYLCASSLDGQANQPQHFGDGTRLSIL.

This clone was seen a few times. For the CDR3, the DNA is TGTGCCAGCAGTTACGGGGGCACTGAAGCTTTCTTT. Translation: CASSYGGTEAFF. V is TRBV6-5 and J is TRBJ1-1; D perhaps matches TRBD1 (5 bases). The CDR3 totals 12 residues. V lost 2 bases to trimming and J lost 4 bases, with 5 bases between them. Per the germline V gene, CDR1 is MNHEY and CDR2 is SVGAGI.

This clone was counted once. The chain's CDR3 is CASSQQPSGANVLTF. The CDR3 DNA sequence: TGTGCCAGCAGCCAGCAGCCCTCTGGGGCCAACGTCCTGACTTTC. J is TRBJ2-6 and V is TRBV7-2; no reliable D call. V was cut by 5 bases and J by 0 bases, with 8 bases left in between. Looked up from germline, CDR1 is SGHTA and CDR2 is FQGNSA. CDR3 length: 15 amino acids.

The chain joins TRBV9 to TRBJ2-1, with D maybe TRBD2 (6 bases). The CDR3 has 13 amino acids. V dropped 2 bases and J dropped 4 bases, with 7 bases sitting between them. The germline CDR1 and CDR2 sequences are SGDLS and YYNGEE. The CDR3 protein is CASSVSGYNEQFF. In DNA form, the CDR3 reads TGTGCCAGCAGCGTTAGCGGATACAATGAGCAGTTCTTC.

This clone was counted a single time. The chain carries TRBV5-5 and TRBJ2-3, with D perhaps TRBD2 (5 bases). The germline V gene encodes CDR1 SGHKS and CDR2 YYEKEE (reference sequence). Trimming left V 4 bases short and J 1 base short, with 13 bases between. This CDR3 is built from 15 residues. CDR3 sequence (DNA): TGTGCCAGCAGCCGGACTGTACTCGGCACAGATACGCAGTATTTT. The encoded protein is CASSRTVLGTDTQYF.

This clone was observed once. V is TRBV11-2 and J is TRBJ2-7; no reliable D call. The V and J ends lost 0 bases and 6 bases respectively, with 15 bases between them. The V gene's germline CDR1 is SGHAT and CDR2 FQNNGV. The CDR3 covers 15 residues. As DNA, the CDR3 is TGTGCCAGCAGCTTAGAGGCGAGTTCCTCCAGCGAGCAGTACTTC. Its translation: CASSLEASSSSEQYF.

The CDR3 DNA is TGTGCCAGCAGTGATGTGCAGTGGAGGGAAAAAGAGACCCAGTACTTC. This encodes CASSDVQWREKETQYF. The chain combines TRBV2 with TRBJ2-5, with D tentatively TRBD2 (6 bases). Trimming cost V 3 bases and J 3 bases, with 17 bases left between them. The CDR3 length is 16 residues. CDR1 and CDR2 from the germline V gene are SNHLY and FYNNEI.

The J gene is TRBJ2-5, the V gene TRBV9; 7 nucleotides agree with TRBD1. Trimming cost V 3 bases and J 5 bases; bases outside gene matches: 10. The V gene's germline CDR1 is SGDLS and CDR2 YYNGEE. The CDR3 length is 15 residues. Here the CDR3 DNA reads TGTGCCAGCAGCGAGGAGAGCAGGGGGTGGGAGACCCAGTACTTC. Residues: CASSEESRGWETQYF. The entire variable domain, with the rest obtained from reference TRBV9 and TRBJ2-5, is as follows: DSGVTQTPKHLITATGQRVTLRCSPRSGDLSVYWYQQSLDQGLQFLIQYYNGEERAKGNILERFSAQQFPDLHSELNLSSLELGDSALYFCASSEESRGWETQYFGPGTRLLVL.

The rearrangement joins TRBV19 to TRBJ1-5; TRBD1 might be the D (5 bases). The CDR3 spans 13 residues. V lost 5 bases, J lost 10 bases, and 15 bases lay in between. Per the germline V gene, CDR1 is LNHDA and CDR2 is SQIVND (reference sequence). CDR3 sequence reads: CASSWGVRGPQHF. The CDR3 DNA is TGTGCCAGTAGTTGGGGGGTAAGAGGACCCCAGCATTTT.

V is TRBV28 and J is TRBJ1-2; 9 bases align to TRBD1. The CDR3 is made up of 18 amino acids. CDR1 is MDHEN, CDR2 SYDVKM, per germline. V shed 8 bases and J 5 bases; nucleotides not matched to a gene: 21. The CDR3 region is CASEDWDRVLAGPYGYTF. CDR3 bases: TGTGCCAGCGAAGATTGGGACAGGGTTTTGGCGGGCCCTTATGGCTACACCTTC.

V usage is TRBV15 and J usage is TRBJ1-5; no clear D. This CDR3 comprises 15 residues. Trimming cost V 3 bases and J 1 base, with 10 bases left between them. Germline V gene data show CDR1 as LNHNV and CDR2 as YYDKDF (reference sequence). CDR3 sequence (DNA): TGTGCCACCAGCAGGGAACCCTCGAGCAATCAGCCCCAGCATTTT. It codes for CATSREPSSNQPQHF.

This chain uses TRBV14 with TRBJ1-5; the D gene is possibly TRBD1 (6 bases). V gave up 1 base and J gave up 1 base, with 17 bases separating them. This CDR3 region has 18 residues. CDR1 is SGHDN and CDR2 is FVKESK in the germline V gene. The CDR3 DNA sequence: TGTGCCAGCAGCCAAGCCCCAGAACAGGGAAGGAGCAATCAGCCCCAGCATTTT. Its protein product is CASSQAPEQGRSNQPQHF.

This clone has just one count. V gene TRBV30 combines with J gene TRBJ1-4, with D possibly being TRBD1 (6 bases). This CDR3 is built from 13 residues. Germline-derived CDR1 and CDR2 are GTSNPN and SVGIG (reference sequence). Trimming stripped 2 bases from V and 8 bases from J, with 12 bases between. The CDR3 DNA reads as TGTGCCTGGAGTATGGACAGCTTAGAAAAACTGTTTTTT. It specifies CAWSMDSLEKLFF.